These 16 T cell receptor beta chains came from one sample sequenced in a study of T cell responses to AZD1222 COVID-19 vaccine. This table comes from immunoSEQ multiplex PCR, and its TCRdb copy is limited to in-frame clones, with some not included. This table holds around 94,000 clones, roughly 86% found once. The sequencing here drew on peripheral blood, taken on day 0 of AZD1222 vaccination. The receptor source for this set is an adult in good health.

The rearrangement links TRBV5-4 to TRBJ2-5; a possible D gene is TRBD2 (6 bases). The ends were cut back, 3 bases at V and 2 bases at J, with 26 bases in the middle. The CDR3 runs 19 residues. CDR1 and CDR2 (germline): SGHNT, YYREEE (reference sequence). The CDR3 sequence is CASSSPSGRPPAIQETQYF. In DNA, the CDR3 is TGTGCCAGCAGCTCACCATCGGGGAGGCCGCCGGCCATACAAGAGACCCAGTACTTC.

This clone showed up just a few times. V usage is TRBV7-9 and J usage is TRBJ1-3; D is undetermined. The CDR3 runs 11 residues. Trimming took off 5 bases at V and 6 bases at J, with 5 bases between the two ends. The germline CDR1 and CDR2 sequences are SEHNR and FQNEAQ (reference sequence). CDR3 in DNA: TGTGCCAGCAGCCTCGTAAACACCATATATTTT. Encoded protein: CASSLVNTIYF.

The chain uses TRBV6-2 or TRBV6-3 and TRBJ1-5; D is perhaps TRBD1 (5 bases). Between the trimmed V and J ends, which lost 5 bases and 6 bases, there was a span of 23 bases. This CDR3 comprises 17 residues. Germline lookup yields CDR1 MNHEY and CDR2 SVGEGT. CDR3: CASSPRGGGLGSQPQHF. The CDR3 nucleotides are TGTGCCAGCAGTCCGCGGGGCGGTGGTCTTGGGAGTCAGCCCCAGCATTTT.

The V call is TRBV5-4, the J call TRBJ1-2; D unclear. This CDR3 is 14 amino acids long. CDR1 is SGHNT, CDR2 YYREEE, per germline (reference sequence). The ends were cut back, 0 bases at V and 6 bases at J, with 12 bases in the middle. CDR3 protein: CASSLAGNHHGYTF. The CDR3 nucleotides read TGTGCCAGCAGCTTGGCCGGGAACCACCATGGCTACACCTTC.

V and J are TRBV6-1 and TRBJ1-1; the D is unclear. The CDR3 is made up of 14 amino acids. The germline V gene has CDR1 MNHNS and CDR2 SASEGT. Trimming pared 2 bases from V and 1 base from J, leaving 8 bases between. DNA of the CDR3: TGTGCCAGCAGTGAATTGTCGGGGAACACTGAAGCTTTCTTT. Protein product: CASSELSGNTEAFF.

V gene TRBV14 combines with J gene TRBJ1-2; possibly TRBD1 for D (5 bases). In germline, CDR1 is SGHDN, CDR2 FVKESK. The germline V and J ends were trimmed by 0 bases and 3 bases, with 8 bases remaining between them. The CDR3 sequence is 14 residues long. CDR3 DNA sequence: TGTGCCAGCAGCCAAGACAGGGAAGACTATGGCTACACCTTC. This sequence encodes CASSQDREDYGYTF.

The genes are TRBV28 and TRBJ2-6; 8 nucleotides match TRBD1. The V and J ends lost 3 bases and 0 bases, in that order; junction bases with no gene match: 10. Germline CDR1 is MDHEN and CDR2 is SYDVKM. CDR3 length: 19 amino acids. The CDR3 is CASSFEARDRSSGANVLTF. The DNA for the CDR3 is TGTGCCAGCAGTTTTGAGGCCCGGGACAGGAGCTCTGGGGCCAACGTCCTGACTTTC.

CDR3 amino acids: CATSDWGSNQPQHF. The CDR3 DNA reads TGTGCCACCAGTGATTGGGGCAGCAATCAGCCCCAGCATTTT. J is TRBJ1-5 and V is TRBV24-1, with D perhaps TRBD1 (5 bases). CDR1 and CDR2 from the germline V gene are KGHDR and SFDVKD. V was pared by 2 bases and J by 1 base, with 5 bases between. CDR3 length equals 14 residues.

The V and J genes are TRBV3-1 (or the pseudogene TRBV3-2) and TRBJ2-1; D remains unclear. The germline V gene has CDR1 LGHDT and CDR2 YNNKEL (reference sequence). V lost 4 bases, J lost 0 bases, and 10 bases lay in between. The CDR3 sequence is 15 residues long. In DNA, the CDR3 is TGTGCCAGCAGCCCCTATGGTACCTCCTACAATGAGCAGTTCTTC. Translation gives CASSPYGTSYNEQFF.

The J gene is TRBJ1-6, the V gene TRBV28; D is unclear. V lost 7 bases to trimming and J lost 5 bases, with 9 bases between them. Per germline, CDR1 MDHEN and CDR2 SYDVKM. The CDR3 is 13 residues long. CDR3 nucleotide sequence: TGTGCCAGCATCCCTAGTAATAATTCACCCCTCCACTTT. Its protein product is CASIPSNNSPLHF. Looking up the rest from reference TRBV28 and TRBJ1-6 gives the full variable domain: DVKVTQSSRYLVKRTGEKVFLECVQDMDHENMFWYRQDPGLGLRLIYFSYDVKMKEKGDIPEGYSVSREKKERFSLILESASTNQTSMYLCASIPSNNSPLHFGNGTRLTVT.

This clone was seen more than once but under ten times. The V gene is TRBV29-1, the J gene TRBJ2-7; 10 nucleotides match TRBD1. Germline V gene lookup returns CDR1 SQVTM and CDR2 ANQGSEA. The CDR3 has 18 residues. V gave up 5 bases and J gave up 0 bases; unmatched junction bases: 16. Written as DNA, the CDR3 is TGCAGCGTTCGTACCCGCGGGGGGACAGGGGAAAGCTCCTACGAGCAGTACTTC. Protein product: CSVRTRGGTGESSYEQYF.

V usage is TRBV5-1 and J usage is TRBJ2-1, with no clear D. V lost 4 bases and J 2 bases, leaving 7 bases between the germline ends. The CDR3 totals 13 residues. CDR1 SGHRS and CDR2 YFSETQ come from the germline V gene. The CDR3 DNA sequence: TGCGCCAGCAGCCCAGGCCCCTACAATGAGCAGTTCTTC. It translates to CASSPGPYNEQFF.

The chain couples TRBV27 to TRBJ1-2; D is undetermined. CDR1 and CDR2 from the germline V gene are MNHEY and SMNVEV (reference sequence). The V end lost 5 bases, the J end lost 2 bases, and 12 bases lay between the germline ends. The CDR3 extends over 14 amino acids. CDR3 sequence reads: CASSDLGRNYGYTF. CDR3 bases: TGTGCCAGCAGTGACCTAGGACGGAACTATGGCTACACCTTC.

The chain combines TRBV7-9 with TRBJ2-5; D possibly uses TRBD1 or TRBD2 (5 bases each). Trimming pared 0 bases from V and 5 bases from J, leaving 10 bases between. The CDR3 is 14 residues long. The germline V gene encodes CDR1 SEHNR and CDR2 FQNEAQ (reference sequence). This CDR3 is CASSLARGLETQYF. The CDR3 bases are TGTGCCAGCAGCTTAGCGAGGGGCTTGGAGACCCAGTACTTC.

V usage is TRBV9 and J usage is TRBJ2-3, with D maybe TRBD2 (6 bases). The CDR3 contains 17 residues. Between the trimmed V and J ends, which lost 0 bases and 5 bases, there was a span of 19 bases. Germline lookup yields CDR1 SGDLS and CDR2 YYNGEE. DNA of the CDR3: TGTGCCAGCAGCGTAGTCGGTAGCGGCGCCCACGGAGATACGCAGTATTTT. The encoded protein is CASSVVGSGAHGDTQYF.

CDR3 bases: TGTGCCAGCAGCCCCCTGGGACAGGGTCCCTACGAGCAGTACTTC. This codes for CASSPLGQGPYEQYF. J is TRBJ2-7 and V is TRBV9; 9 nucleotides agree with TRBD1. The germline gives CDR1 SGDLS, CDR2 YYNGEE. This CDR3 is 15 amino acids long. Trimming removed 4 bases from V and 2 bases from J; junction bases left unmatched: 7.